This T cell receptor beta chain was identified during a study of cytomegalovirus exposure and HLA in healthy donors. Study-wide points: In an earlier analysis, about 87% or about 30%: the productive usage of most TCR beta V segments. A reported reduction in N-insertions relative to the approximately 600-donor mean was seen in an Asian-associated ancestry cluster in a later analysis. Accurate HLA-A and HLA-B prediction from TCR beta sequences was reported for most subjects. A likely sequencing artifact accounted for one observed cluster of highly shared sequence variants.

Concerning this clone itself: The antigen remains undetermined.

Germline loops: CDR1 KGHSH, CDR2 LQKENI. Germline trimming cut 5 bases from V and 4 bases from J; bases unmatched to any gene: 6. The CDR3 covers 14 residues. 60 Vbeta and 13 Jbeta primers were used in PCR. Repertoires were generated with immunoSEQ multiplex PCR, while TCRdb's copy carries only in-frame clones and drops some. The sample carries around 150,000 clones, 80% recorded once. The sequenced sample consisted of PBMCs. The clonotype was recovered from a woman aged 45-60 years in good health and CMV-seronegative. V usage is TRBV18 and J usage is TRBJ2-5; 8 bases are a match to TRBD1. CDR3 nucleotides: TGTGCCAGCTCAGCTCTGGACAGGGCAGAGACCCAGTACTTC. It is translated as CASSALDRAETQYF.